This T cell receptor (beta chain) was recovered during a study of control samples from healthy donors and cancer patients. Germline V gives CDR1 KGHSH, CDR2 LQKENI. There are 17 residues in the CDR3. V dropped 4 bases and J dropped 2; count of bases not matched to a gene: 7. Data came from immunoSEQ multiplex PCR; TCRdb stores just in-frame clones and leaves some out. The sample lists about 110,000 clones, about nine tenths occurring once. Sequencing was done on a sample of blood. The V call is TRBV18, the J call TRBJ2-7; 14 nucleotides match TRBD2. This receptor was obtained from a human donor in good health. The donor label of this sample is uncertain. CDR3 sequence: CASSLGTSGGLTYEQYF. CDR3 nucleotide sequence: TGTGCCAGCTCACTTGGGACTAGCGGGGGCCTGACCTACGAGCAGTACTTC.